Below, one T cell receptor (beta chain) is given with its context. The antigen remains undetermined. The data were taken from a study of vaccination and CD4 T cells after COVID-19. V lost 6 bases and J 2 bases, leaving 15 bases between the germline ends. Germline V gives CDR1 MNHNS, CDR2 SASEGT. The CDR3 covers 15 residues. At the Johns Hopkins FTIC core, DNA taken from cultured CD4+ T cells was sequenced by way of the Oncomine TCR Beta short-read assay. Researchers extracted genomic DNA from CD4+ T cells that had been cultured. Each CDR3 protein gets one entry after TCRdb re-called the PCR reads with MiXCR. The data hold approximately 15,000 distinct CDR3 sequences, with 65% to 80% observed a single time. Treatment of the sample: 10-day PBMC culture with coronavirus spike peptide pools or control peptides (ViraFEST assay).

The rearrangement uses TRBV6-1 and TRBJ2-3; perhaps TRBD1 as D (5 bases). The sequenced sample consisted of CD4+ T cells from blood, cultured in vitro. The sequence was obtained from a human donor who had recovered from COVID-19. DNA for the CDR3: TGTGCCAGCAGGCCGAGACAGAGATACACAGATACGCAGTATTTT. This encodes CASRPRQRYTDTQYF.